This T cell receptor (beta chain) comes out of a study of T cells after yellow fever vaccination. TCRdb called the 5' RACE reads again in MiXCR, with one record for every CDR3 protein. This sample has tens of thousands of distinct CDR3 sequences, with around 7.7% found just once. This CDR3 is 15 amino acids long. Germline loops: CDR1 LGHDT, CDR2 YNNKEL (reference sequence). Losses at the gene ends were 5 bases for V and 5 bases for J; bases not matched to a gene: 4. On this clonotype itself: What it binds is not known.

Notes on the study in general: Abundant bulk-derived clonotypes could contaminate FACS-sorted repertoires.

This clonotype was obtained from a man aged 25 to 40 who received the YFV17D yellow fever vaccine. The source was CD8+ T cells sorted from PBMCs, collected on the day of the yellow fever booster vaccination. This chain connects TRBV3-1 to TRBJ2-5; 14 nucleotides line up with TRBD2. CDR3 DNA: TGTGCCAGCAGCTTTGGGACTAGCGGGAGTGAGACCCAGTACTTC. Protein product: CASSFGTSGSETQYF.